This entry lists 13 T cell receptor beta chains sequenced from one sample in a study of blood T cell repertoires in COVID-19. Here immunoSEQ multiplex PCR was the method, and the copy in TCRdb shows in-frame clones only, minus some. The sample contains approximately 220,000 clones, about nine tenths of which appear only once. Material: PBMCs or T cells enriched from blood (not recorded which). The receptor source for this set is a woman between 25 and 40 years old who had recovered from COVID-19.

The V and J genes are TRBV5-4 and TRBJ2-7; 8 nucleotides match TRBD2. CDR1 is SGHNT, CDR2 YYREEE, per germline (reference sequence). Germline trimming cut 1 base from V and 6 bases from J; bases unmatched to any gene: 6. CDR3 length equals 14 residues. Written as DNA, the CDR3 is TGTGCCAGCAGCTTGCGGGGGGGCCAGGGCGAGCAGTACTTC. Translated, it gives CASSLRGGQGEQYF.

This clone was counted once. V and J are TRBV3-1 (or the pseudogene TRBV3-2) and TRBJ2-5; the match to TRBD1 covers 10 bases. Germline CDR1 reads LGHDT; CDR2 reads YNNKEL (reference sequence). This CDR3 is 17 amino acids long. V lost 0 bases to trimming and J lost 5 bases; unmatched junction nucleotides: 9. The CDR3 protein is CASSQDAAGTGAETQYF. In nucleotides, the CDR3 is TGTGCCAGCAGCCAAGACGCCGCCGGGACAGGGGCTGAGACCCAGTACTTC.

This CDR3 is CASRRRTGDQETQYF. DNA for the CDR3: TGTGCCAGCAGGCGGCGGACAGGGGACCAAGAGACCCAGTACTTC. V and J are TRBV5-4 and TRBJ2-5; TRBD1 matches at 9 bases. Germline V CDR1 and CDR2: SGHNT, YYREEE (reference sequence). J gave up 0 bases and V 5 bases, and 5 bases lay outside the gene matches. This CDR3 contains 15 residues.

The CDR3 loop reads CASSQDRRGGLADTQYF. The CDR3 region has the DNA TGCGCCAGCAGCCAAGATCGCCGGGGGGGTCTGGCAGATACGCAGTATTTT. The chain recombines TRBV4-1 with TRBJ2-3; the match to TRBD2 covers 8 bases. The length of the CDR3 is 17 residues. V dropped 0 bases and J dropped 4; count of bases not matched to a gene: 9. Germline loops: CDR1 MGHRA, CDR2 YSYEKL.

The rearrangement links TRBV6-1 to TRBJ1-2; 7 nucleotides agree with TRBD1. The trim removed 1 base at V and 8 bases at J, leaving 10 bases unmatched. Germline V gene lookup returns CDR1 MNHNS and CDR2 SASEGT. The CDR3 is 15 residues long. The CDR3 region has the DNA TGTGCCAGCAGTGAAGGGAGGGGGCGCAACATGGGCTACACCTTC. Amino acid sequence: CASSEGRGRNMGYTF.

The V call is TRBV21-1, the J call TRBJ1-2; the table assigns TRBD1, which was not confirmed against the DNA. TRBV21-1 is a documented pseudogene. This CDR3 is built from 13 residues. CDR3 sequence reads: CASSKVDTYGYTF. CDR3 nucleotides: TGTGCCAGCAGCAAAGTTGACACCTATGGCTACACCTTC.

The rearrangement joins TRBV5-8 to TRBJ2-3; D might be TRBD2 (8 bases). V lost 4 bases to trimming and J lost 2 bases, with 23 bases between them. The CDR3 has 18 amino acids. Per germline, CDR1 SGHTS and CDR2 YDEGEE. The DNA of the CDR3 is TGTGCCAGCAGCGGATGGAGGGACAGCGGGGGAATCACAGATACGCAGTATTTT. The encoded protein is CASSGWRDSGGITDTQYF.

The CDR3 reads CATSREGGGELFF. The CDR3 coding sequence is TGTGCCACCAGCAGGGAAGGGGGCGGGGAGCTGTTTTTT. V gene TRBV15 combines with J gene TRBJ2-2, with a weak D call TRBD1 (6 bases). Looked up from germline, CDR1 is LNHNV and CDR2 is YYDKDF (reference sequence). This CDR3 has 13 residues. Trimming left V 3 bases short and J 7 bases short, with 9 bases between.

The rearrangement joins TRBV2 to TRBJ2-4; TRBD1 agrees at 7 bases. This CDR3 region has 14 residues. Germline V gene lookup returns CDR1 SNHLY and CDR2 FYNNEI. The ends lost 9 bases at V and 1 base at J; junction bases unmatched: 6. CDR3: CASDTGVAKNIQYF. The CDR3 bases are TGTGCCAGTGATACAGGGGTGGCCAAAAACATTCAGTACTTC.

The chain links TRBV19 to TRBJ1-2, with D perhaps matching TRBD1 (6 bases). Germline V gene lookup returns CDR1 LNHDA and CDR2 SQIVND (reference sequence). The CDR3 runs to 14 residues. Trimming cost V 9 bases and J 10 bases, with 24 bases left between them. The CDR3 DNA reads as TGTGCCAGCTCACCATCCGGGACATCAAATTACTACACCTTC. It encodes CASSPSGTSNYYTF.

The chain carries TRBV5-1 and TRBJ1-2, with no clear D. The germline V gene has CDR1 SGHRS and CDR2 YFSETQ. The V and J ends lost 0 bases and 8 bases respectively, with 14 bases between them. The CDR3 spans 14 residues. Written as DNA, the CDR3 is TGCGCCAGCAGCTTGGGACGCGGGGTTGAGGGCTACACCTTC. The encoded protein is CASSLGRGVEGYTF.

The rearrangement uses TRBV6-2 or TRBV6-3 and TRBJ2-3; 9 bases match TRBD1. There are 15 residues in the CDR3. Germline V gene sequence: CDR1 MNHEY, CDR2 SVGEGT. V was pared by 5 bases and J by 6 bases, with 9 bases of the junction left unmatched. CDR3 sequence reads: CASSGDRVPGDTQYF. CDR3 nucleotides: TGTGCCAGCAGTGGGGACAGGGTGCCGGGGGATACGCAGTATTTT.

The chain joins TRBV5-1 to TRBJ2-7, with 8 bases that match TRBD2. This CDR3 has 15 amino acids. J gave up 2 bases and V 1 base, and 5 bases lay outside the gene matches. Germline V gives CDR1 SGHRS, CDR2 YFSETQ. Here the CDR3 reads CASSLQAGEAYEQYF. CDR3 sequence (DNA): TGCGCCAGCAGCTTGCAAGCGGGGGAAGCCTACGAGCAGTACTTC. Together with reference TRBV5-1 and TRBJ2-7, the CDR3 gives the full variable domain: KAGVTQTPRYLIKTRGQQVTLSCSPISGHRSVSWYQQTPGQGLQFLFEYFSETQRNKGNFPGRFSGRQFSNSRSEMNVSTLELGDSALYLCASSLQAGEAYEQYFGPGTRLTVT.